Detailed here is one T cell receptor beta chain. Its antigen is still unknown. Assaying covered 75,000 to 100,000 TCR templates per sample. Using immunoSEQ multiplex PCR, the repertoire was profiled, and TCRdb retains in-frame clones only, with some absent. Here the sample spans some 100,000 clones, about 94% being singletons. Looked up from germline, CDR1 is MDHEN and CDR2 is SYDVKM. This CDR3 is built from 13 residues. Trimming left V 7 bases short and J 8 bases short, with 18 bases between. This entry belongs to a study of siplizumab effects on memory and regulatory T cells. Study-level findings and limits: In unstimulated cells, naive T cells appeared more diverse than memory T cells and seemed major alloresponse contributors. Unstimulated subset assignment was obtained for only a minor fraction of alloreactive clones. Of the proliferating CD4+ or CD8+ clones, roughly 80-95% lacked a naive or memory phenotype that could be assigned.

Sequencing was carried out using non-Treg CD4+ T cells sorted from blood. The chain links TRBV28 to TRBJ2-7, with D tentatively TRBD1 (5 bases). The source is a human donor in good health. Here the CDR3 reads CASTSEQEVKQYF. As DNA, the CDR3 is TGTGCCAGCACCTCGGAACAGGAAGTAAAGCAGTACTTC.